The rows below give T cell receptor beta chains drawn from one sample of a study of CD8+ T cells in alopecia areata. TCRdb's table, derived via immunoSEQ multiplex PCR, lists solely in-frame clones and lacks some. The sample shows 150,000 to 200,000 clones, 50% to 65% of them seen only once. The sample taken for sequencing was CD4+ T cells sorted from blood. The receptors come from a human donor in good health. The conserved cysteine and the conserved F or W are not part of the CDR3 here. Clone size is not always given. Where it is, it says once, few, many or a class for expanded clones.

abundance	v_gene	j_gene	CDR3aa
few	TRBV29-1	TRBJ2-7	SVEQPGTYEQY
few	TRBV29-1	TRBJ1-1	SFWTDTNTEAF
-	TRBV15	TRBJ2-5	ATSRDWRGQGETQY
-	TRBV2	TRBJ2-3	ASSGTHY
few	TRBV5-1	TRBJ2-4	ASSLGTSGRLAGIQY
-	TRBV18	TRBJ1-2	ASSPGDNYGYT
-	TRBV19	TRBJ2-1	ASSIEPPGLAANEQF
few	TRBV7-9	TRBJ2-3	ASIRDLVTDTQY
few	TRBV6-5	TRBJ2-3	ASSYWKRPSTDTQY
few	TRBV4-1	TRBJ2-3	ASSPGRRGDTQY
-	TRBV6-5	TRBJ1-2	ASSNSYGYT
few	TRBV18	TRBJ1-4	ASSPRGATNEKLF
-	TRBV29-1	TRBJ2-1	SVRGTSGKTYNEQF
-	TRBV30	TRBJ2-3	AWSSSADTQY
once	TRBV6-5	TRBJ2-7	ASSYSGRGYSYEQY
-	TRBV29-1	TRBJ2-3	SVIGTDTQY
-	TRBV29-1	TRBJ1-2	SLTNGQAMGYT
-	TRBV19	TRBJ2-5	ASSSGSQETQY
few	TRBV29-1	TRBJ2-7	SASPSTGVLDEQY
-	TRBV5-1	TRBJ2-3	ASSFGTEGDTQY
-	TRBV28	TRBJ2-6	ASSPPGSGANVLT
-	TRBV29-1	TRBJ2-2	SVGWGRTGELF
-	TRBV29-1	TRBJ2-1	SVEEIHEQF